This TCR beta chain was sequenced during a study of T-cell reconstitution after alpha-beta-depleted transplantation in children. Overall study findings and caveats: Several hundred rapidly expanded clones from non-depleted graft cells reportedly supplied alpha-beta T cells about two months post-transplant. Newly made T cells mostly supplied T-cell counts and diversity one year after transplant.

Germline values: CDR1 SGHAT, CDR2 FQNNGV. V gave up 8 bases and J gave up 4 bases; unmatched junction bases: 12. This CDR3 contains 15 residues. Researchers prepared the TCRbeta library using unique molecular identifiers, the study reports. TCRdb re-derived calls from the PCR reads in MiXCR, one entry per CDR3 protein. The profile shows 330,000 or so distinct CDR3 sequences, roughly 7.8% of them singletons. In regard to this clonotype: What it binds is not known.

This chain connects TRBV11-2 to TRBJ2-7; 9 nucleotides agree with TRBD2. The origin of this receptor is a female patient aged 2-9 years who had a stem cell transplant for Fanconi anemia, so the T cells may come from the graft donor. The specimen comprised peripheral blood, sampled 360 days after TCRalphabeta/CD19-depleted stem cell transplant. For the CDR3, the DNA is TGTGCCAGCTGTTGGGCTAGCGGGGAGATTTACGAGCAGTACTTC. Translated, it gives CASCWASGEIYEQYF.